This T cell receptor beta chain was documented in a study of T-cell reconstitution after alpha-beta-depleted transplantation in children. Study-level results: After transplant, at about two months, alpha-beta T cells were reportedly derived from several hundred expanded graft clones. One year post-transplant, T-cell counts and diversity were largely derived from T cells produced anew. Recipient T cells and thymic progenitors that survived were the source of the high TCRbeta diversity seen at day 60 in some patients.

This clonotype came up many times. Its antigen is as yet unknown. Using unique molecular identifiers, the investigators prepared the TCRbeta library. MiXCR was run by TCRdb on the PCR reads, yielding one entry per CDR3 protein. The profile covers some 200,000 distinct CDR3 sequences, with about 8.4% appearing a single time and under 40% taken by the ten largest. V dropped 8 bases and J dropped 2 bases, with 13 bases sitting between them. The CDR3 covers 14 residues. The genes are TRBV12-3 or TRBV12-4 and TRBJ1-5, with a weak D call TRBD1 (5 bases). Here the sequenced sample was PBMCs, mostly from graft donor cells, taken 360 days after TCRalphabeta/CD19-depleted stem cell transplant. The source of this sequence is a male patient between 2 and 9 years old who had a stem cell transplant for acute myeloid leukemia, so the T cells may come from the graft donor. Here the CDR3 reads CASGWGAGNQPQHF. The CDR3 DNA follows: TGTGCCAGCGGTTGGGGCGCGGGCAATCAGCCCCAGCATTTT.